This entry lists 27 T cell receptor beta chains sequenced from one sample in a study of shared clonotypes between healthy human individuals. The data were produced by immunoSEQ multiplex PCR, yet TCRdb's version contains in-frame clones alone and is incomplete. The sample has some 2,500,000 clones, roughly 93% seen once. Material: naive CD4+ T cells from PBMCs. Subset denoted: CD45RA+ positively selected. These receptors originate from a man between 18 and 29 years old in good health. Some clones in this sample may be carry-over from other donors' samples.

This chain connects TRBV5-1 to TRBJ2-1; maybe TRBD2 (6 bases). This CDR3 has 14 amino acids. Trimming removed 7 bases at V and 1 base at J, with 12 bases between. From germline, CDR1 is SGHRS and CDR2 YFSETQ. The CDR3 nucleotides are TGCGCCAGCGGCCCGGAGGGATCCTACAATGAGCAGTTCTTC. Amino acids: CASGPEGSYNEQFF. The full variable domain, rest sourced from reference TRBV5-1 and TRBJ2-1, is KAGVTQTPRYLIKTRGQQVTLSCSPISGHRSVSWYQQTPGQGLQFLFEYFSETQRNKGNFPGRFSGRQFSNSRSEMNVSTLELGDSALYLCASGPEGSYNEQFFGPGTRLTVL.

The chain recombines TRBV11-3 with TRBJ1-1; the D gene is possibly TRBD1 (6 bases). The CDR3 consists of 15 residues. Trimming removed 5 bases at V and 1 base at J, with 14 bases between. CDR1 is SGHNT, CDR2 YENEEA, per germline. The CDR3 bases are TGTGCCAGCAGCCCCGGTGGGACAACGAACACTGAAGCTTTCTTT. As protein: CASSPGGTTNTEAFF.

In DNA, the CDR3 is TGTGCCAGCAGCAAAGCGCCCCTTGACAGAGGTAAAAGCAATCAGCCCCAGCATTTT. Protein product: CASSKAPLDRGKSNQPQHF. V gene TRBV21-1 combines with J gene TRBJ1-5; the table calls TRBD1, which could not be checked here. TRBV21-1 is a pseudogene. The CDR3 sequence is 19 residues long.

The chain links TRBV6-6 to TRBJ2-1, with D tentatively TRBD2 (5 bases). CDR1 is MNHNY, CDR2 SVGAGI, per germline (reference sequence). The CDR3 has 12 amino acids. The V end lost 6 bases, the J end lost 8 bases, and 11 bases lay between the germline ends. The chain's CDR3 is CASSPLGDEQFF. In DNA, the CDR3 is TGTGCCAGCAGCCCCCTGGGAGATGAGCAGTTCTTC.

The gene calls are TRBV28 and TRBJ2-2; possible D gene TRBD2, 5 bases. Looked up from germline, CDR1 is MDHEN and CDR2 is SYDVKM. The CDR3 sequence is 14 residues long. The V and J ends lost 6 bases and 3 bases respectively, with 11 bases between them. The CDR3 is CASRRESDTGELFF. The CDR3 bases are TGTGCCAGCAGGAGGGAATCGGACACCGGGGAGCTGTTTTTT.

This clone came up once. V is TRBV28 and J is TRBJ1-2; 10 bases match TRBD1. There are 14 residues in the CDR3. Germline trimming cut 4 bases from V and 8 bases from J; bases unmatched to any gene: 7. Germline loops: CDR1 MDHEN, CDR2 SYDVKM. CDR3 nucleotide sequence: TGTGCCAGCAGTTCCACAGGACAGGGGGAGGGCTACACCTTC. This codes for CASSSTGQGEGYTF.

This sequence joins TRBV7-9 and TRBJ2-7; the D is unclear. The CDR3 runs 12 residues. V lost 5 bases to trimming and J lost 3 bases, with 8 bases between them. Per germline, CDR1 SEHNR and CDR2 FQNEAQ (reference sequence). DNA for the CDR3: TGTGCCAGCAGCCAAATAGACTACGAGCAGTACTTC. This codes for CASSQIDYEQYF.

The V call is TRBV5-1, the J call TRBJ1-1, with D possibly TRBD1 on 5 matching bases. Trimming took 0 bases from V and 1 from J, leaving 10 bases between them. This CDR3 spans 15 amino acids. Germline lookup yields CDR1 SGHRS and CDR2 YFSETQ. CDR3 nucleotide sequence: TGCGCCAGCAGCTTGGTATGGGGGTCGAACACTGAAGCTTTCTTT. Protein sequence: CASSLVWGSNTEAFF. Variable domain in full (rest from reference TRBV5-1 and TRBJ1-1): KAGVTQTPRYLIKTRGQQVTLSCSPISGHRSVSWYQQTPGQGLQFLFEYFSETQRNKGNFPGRFSGRQFSNSRSEMNVSTLELGDSALYLCASSLVWGSNTEAFFGQGTRLTVV.

This chain connects TRBV4-1 to TRBJ1-5; 7 bases are a match to TRBD1. J lost 5 bases, V lost 4 bases, and 5 bases had no gene match. This CDR3 is 14 amino acids long. Looked up from germline, CDR1 is MGHRA and CDR2 is YSYEKL. CDR3 sequence: CASSRGGLDQPQHF. CDR3 coding DNA: TGCGCCAGCAGCCGAGGGGGCCTCGATCAGCCCCAGCATTTT.

The chain has TRBV5-1 and TRBJ1-3, with D perhaps TRBD1 (6 bases). There are 16 residues in the CDR3. V lost 3 bases and J lost 0, with 13 bases in between. From germline, CDR1 is SGHRS and CDR2 YFSETQ. The CDR3 protein is CASSYRDNFSGNTIYF. CDR3 coding DNA: TGCGCCAGCAGCTACCGGGACAATTTCTCTGGAAACACCATATATTTT.

V usage is TRBV6-6 and J usage is TRBJ2-1; maybe TRBD2 (5 bases). This CDR3 is 16 amino acids long. Germline CDR1 MNHNY, CDR2 SVGAGI (reference sequence). V dropped 4 bases and J dropped 9 bases, with 22 bases sitting between them. The CDR3, as DNA: TGTGCCAGCAGTTCCCCTGCGCTAGCCAGTATGGGTGAGCAGTTCTTC. It encodes CASSSPALASMGEQFF.

This chain uses TRBV5-4 with TRBJ1-2, with a weak D call TRBD1 (6 bases). The CDR3 sequence is 13 residues long. V was pared by 0 bases and J by 6 bases, with 9 bases between. Germline V gene data show CDR1 as SGHNT and CDR2 as YYREEE (reference sequence). The CDR3 spells CASSLETGNGYTF. The CDR3 DNA is TGTGCCAGCAGCTTGGAAACAGGGAATGGCTACACCTTC. Full variable domain (remainder filled in from reference TRBV5-4 and TRBJ1-2): ETGVTQSPTHLIKTRGQQVTLRCSSQSGHNTVSWYQQALGQGPQFIFQYYREEENGRGNFPPRFSGLQFPNYSSELNVNALELDDSALYLCASSLETGNGYTFGSGTRLTVV.

The chain recombines TRBV6-5 with TRBJ1-2, with D possibly matching TRBD1 (6 bases). This CDR3 region has 14 residues. Trimming shortened V by 6 bases and J by 5 bases, and 16 bases separated the two germline ends. Germline lookup yields CDR1 MNHEY and CDR2 SVGAGI. Here the CDR3 DNA reads TGTGCCAGCAGGAACAGACGGGGGCCTTATGGCTACACCTTC. Translation gives CASRNRRGPYGYTF.

V gene TRBV28 combines with J gene TRBJ2-2, with a weak D call TRBD1 (6 bases). Germline values: CDR1 MDHEN, CDR2 SYDVKM. This CDR3 region has 14 residues. Trimming cost V 5 bases and J 4 bases, with 11 bases left between them. The CDR3 nucleotides read TGTGCCAGCAGTCCTGCAGGGGTCACCGGGGAGCTGTTTTTT. This translates into CASSPAGVTGELFF.

On this clone: A read error may account for a junction end that differs from germline. The rearrangement links TRBV5-4 to TRBJ2-5; 9 positions agree with TRBD2. The end of the DNA fits TRBJ2-7 better, so the J call may be wrong. The germline gives CDR1 SGHNT, CDR2 YYREEE (reference sequence). CDR3 length: 14 residues. CDR3 sequence reads: CASRLAGDSYEQYF. The CDR3 bases are TGTGCCAGCCGCTTAGCGGGAGACTCCTACGAGCAGTACTTC.

The chain couples TRBV7-3 to TRBJ2-2, with 8 bases that match TRBD2. CDR1 and CDR2 (germline): SGHTA, FQGTGA. This CDR3 spans 17 amino acids. V shed 1 base, J shed 4 bases, and the junction held 8 bases outside the gene matches. In DNA form, the CDR3 reads TGTGCCAGCAGCTTAAGTGGGACTAGGGAGGGCACCGGGGAGCTGTTTTTT. This gives the protein CASSLSGTREGTGELFF.

The chain couples TRBV11-2 to TRBJ1-2, with TRBD1 matching 8 bases. Per germline, CDR1 SGHAT and CDR2 FQNNGV. V lost 1 base to trimming and J lost 0 bases; unmatched junction nucleotides: 1. This CDR3 region has 15 residues. In nucleotides, the CDR3 is TGTGCCAGCAGCTTAGGGACAGGGTCTAACTATGGCTACACCTTC. It is translated as CASSLGTGSNYGYTF.

J is TRBJ1-3 and V is TRBV4-1; D unclear. The germline gives CDR1 MGHRA, CDR2 YSYEKL. The CDR3 has 16 residues. The V end was cut by 2 bases, the J end by 2 bases, with 13 bases between. The CDR3 nucleotides are TGCGCCAGCAGCCAAATCCCCATAGGCCCTGGAAACACCATATATTTT. The encoded protein is CASSQIPIGPGNTIYF.

This chain joins TRBV6-5 and TRBJ1-3; 8 nucleotides match TRBD1. The ends lost 6 bases at V and 4 bases at J; junction bases unmatched: 5. This CDR3 has 14 residues. Germline V CDR1 and CDR2: MNHEY, SVGAGI. The CDR3: CASSPTGVGNTIYF. In nucleotides, the CDR3 is TGTGCCAGCAGCCCGACAGGGGTGGGAAACACCATATATTTT.

The chain carries TRBV2 and TRBJ2-2; tentatively, D is TRBD1 or TRBD2 (5 bases each). CDR3 size: 15 residues. V was cut by 9 bases and J by 1 base, with 15 bases left in between. Germline assignment: CDR1 SNHLY and CDR2 FYNNEI. This CDR3 is CASRGGAKNTGELFF. The DNA for the CDR3 is TGTGCCAGTCGGGGTGGGGCCAAGAACACCGGGGAGCTGTTTTTT.

This clone was seen more than once but under ten times. The chain recombines TRBV5-1 with TRBJ1-2, with TRBD1 matching over 8 bases. The germline V gene encodes CDR1 SGHRS and CDR2 YFSETQ. Unmatched junction bases numbered 15, after V lost 5 bases and J lost 0 bases. The CDR3 runs 18 residues. CDR3: CASSQDRVAQPSNYGYTF. In DNA form, the CDR3 reads TGCGCCAGCAGTCAGGACAGGGTGGCCCAGCCGTCTAACTATGGCTACACCTTC.

The chain recombines TRBV30 with TRBJ2-7; D is uncertain. The V gene lost 6 bases and the J gene lost 0 bases, with 9 bases spanning the gap. CDR3 length: 12 residues. From germline, CDR1 is GTSNPN and CDR2 SVGIG (reference sequence). CDR3 loop: CACRTASYEQYF. DNA of the CDR3: TGTGCCTGTCGGACGGCCTCCTACGAGCAGTACTTC.

This clone showed up just a few times. V usage is TRBV21-1 and J usage is TRBJ2-7; the table's D call, TRBD2, has no DNA check behind it. TRBV21-1 is listed as a pseudogene. CDR3 length: 16 residues. The CDR3 DNA is TGTGCCAGCAGCAACGGGGGGGCTAGCGGGCCGTACGAGCAGTACTTC. This codes for CASSNGGASGPYEQYF.

The chain recombines TRBV18 with TRBJ2-7; the D gene could be TRBD1 or TRBD2 (5 bases each). The germline V and J ends were trimmed by 3 bases and 6 bases, with 18 bases remaining between them. Germline CDR1 reads KGHSH; CDR2 reads LQKENI. CDR3 length equals 15 residues. In DNA form, the CDR3 reads TGTGCCAGCTCACCCCCGGCCCTCGGGGCCTCCGAGCAGTACTTC. Protein product: CASSPPALGASEQYF.

This clone was found a few times. In the same sample, other DNA sequences code for this CDR3. The V call is TRBV28, the J call TRBJ1-5; D gene unclear. Per the germline V gene, CDR1 is MDHEN and CDR2 is SYDVKM. The CDR3 runs to 12 residues. The V end was cut by 2 bases, the J end by 6 bases, with 5 bases between. As DNA, the CDR3 is TGTGCCAGCAGTTTACTCCGTCAGCCCCAGCATTTT. The encoded protein is CASSLLRQPQHF.

The chain employs TRBV18 and TRBJ2-7; TRBD1 matches 7 bases. The J segment lost 0 bases and the V segment lost 5 bases, leaving 1 base of the junction unmatched. The germline gives CDR1 KGHSH, CDR2 LQKENI. The CDR3 sequence is 13 residues long. CDR3 DNA sequence: TGTGCCAGCTCAGGGACAGCCTCCTACGAGCAGTACTTC. Its protein product is CASSGTASYEQYF.

This chain uses TRBV6-1 with TRBJ1-5; 7 bases fit TRBD1. This CDR3 contains 15 residues. After removal of 7 bases from V and 5 bases from J, the junction contained 11 bases not matched to a gene. CDR1 is MNHNS, CDR2 SASEGT, per germline. The CDR3: CASTHLNRGDQPQHF. The CDR3, as DNA: TGTGCCAGCACCCACTTGAACAGGGGCGATCAGCCCCAGCATTTT.